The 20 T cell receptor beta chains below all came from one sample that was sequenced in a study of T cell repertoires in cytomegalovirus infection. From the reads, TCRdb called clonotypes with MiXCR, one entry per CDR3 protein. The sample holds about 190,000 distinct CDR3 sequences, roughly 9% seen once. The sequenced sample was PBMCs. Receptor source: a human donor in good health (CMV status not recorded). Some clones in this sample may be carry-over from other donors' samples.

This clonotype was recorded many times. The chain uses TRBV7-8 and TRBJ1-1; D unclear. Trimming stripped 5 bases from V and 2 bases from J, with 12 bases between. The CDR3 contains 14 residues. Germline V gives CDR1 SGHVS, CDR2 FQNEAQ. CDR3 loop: CASSLSQKNTEAFF. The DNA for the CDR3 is TGTGCCAGCAGCCTCAGCCAGAAAAACACTGAAGCTTTCTTT.

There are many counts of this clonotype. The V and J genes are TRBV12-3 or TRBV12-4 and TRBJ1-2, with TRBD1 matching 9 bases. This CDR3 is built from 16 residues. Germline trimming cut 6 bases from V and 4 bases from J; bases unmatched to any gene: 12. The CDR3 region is CASSPRTGASFYGYTF. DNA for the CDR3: TGTGCCAGCAGCCCCCGGACAGGGGCTTCCTTCTATGGCTACACCTTC.

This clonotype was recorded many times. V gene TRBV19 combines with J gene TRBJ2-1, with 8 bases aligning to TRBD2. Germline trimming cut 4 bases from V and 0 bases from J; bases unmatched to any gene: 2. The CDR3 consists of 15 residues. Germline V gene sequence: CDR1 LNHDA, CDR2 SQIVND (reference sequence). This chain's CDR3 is CASSSSGSSYNEQFF. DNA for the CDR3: TGTGCCAGTAGTAGCAGCGGGAGCTCCTACAATGAGCAGTTCTTC.

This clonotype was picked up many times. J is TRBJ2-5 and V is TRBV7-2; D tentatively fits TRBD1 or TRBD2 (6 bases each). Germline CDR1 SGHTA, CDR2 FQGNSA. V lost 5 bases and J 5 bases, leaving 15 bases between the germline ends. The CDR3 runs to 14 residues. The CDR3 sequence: CASSKQGGRETQYF. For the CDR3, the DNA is TGTGCCAGCAGCAAACAGGGTGGGAGGGAGACCCAGTACTTC.

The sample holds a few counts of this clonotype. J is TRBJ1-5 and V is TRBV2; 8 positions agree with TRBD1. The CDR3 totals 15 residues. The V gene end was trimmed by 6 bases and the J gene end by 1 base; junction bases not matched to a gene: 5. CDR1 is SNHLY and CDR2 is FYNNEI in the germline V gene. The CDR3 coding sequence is TGTGCCAGCAGGGAGGGACAGGTGAGCAATCAGCCCCAGCATTTT. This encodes CASREGQVSNQPQHF.

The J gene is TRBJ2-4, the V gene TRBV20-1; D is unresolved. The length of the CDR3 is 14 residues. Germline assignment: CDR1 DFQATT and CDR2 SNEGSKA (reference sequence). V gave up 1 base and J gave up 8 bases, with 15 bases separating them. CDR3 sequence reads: CSARVPSLRDIQYF. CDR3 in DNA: TGCAGTGCTAGAGTACCGTCTTTACGGGACATTCAGTACTTC.

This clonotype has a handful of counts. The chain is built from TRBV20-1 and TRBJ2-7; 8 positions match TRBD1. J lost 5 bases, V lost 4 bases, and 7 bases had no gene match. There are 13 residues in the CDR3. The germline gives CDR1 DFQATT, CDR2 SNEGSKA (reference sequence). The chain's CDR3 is CSATPGQAHEQYF. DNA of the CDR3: TGCAGTGCTACCCCGGGACAGGCCCACGAGCAGTACTTC.

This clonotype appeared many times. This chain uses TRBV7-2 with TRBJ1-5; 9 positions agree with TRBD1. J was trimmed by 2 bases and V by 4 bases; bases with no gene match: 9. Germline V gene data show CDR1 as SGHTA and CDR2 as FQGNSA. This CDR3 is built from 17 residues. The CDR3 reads CASSSSTGGRGNQPQHF. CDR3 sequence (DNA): TGTGCCAGCAGCTCATCGACAGGGGGTAGGGGCAATCAGCCCCAGCATTTT.

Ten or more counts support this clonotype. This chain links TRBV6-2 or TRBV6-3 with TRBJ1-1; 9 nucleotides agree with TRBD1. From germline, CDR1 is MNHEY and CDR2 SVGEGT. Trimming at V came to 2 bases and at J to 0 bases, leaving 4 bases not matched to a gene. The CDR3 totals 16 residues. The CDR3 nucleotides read TGTGCCAGCAGTTACCCGGACAGGGGTCTGAACACTGAAGCTTTCTTT. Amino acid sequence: CASSYPDRGLNTEAFF.

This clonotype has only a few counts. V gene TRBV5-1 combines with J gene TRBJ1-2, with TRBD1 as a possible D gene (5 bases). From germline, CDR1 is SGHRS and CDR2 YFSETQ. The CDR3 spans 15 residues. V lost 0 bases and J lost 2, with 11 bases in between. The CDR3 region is CASSLGGGINYGYTF. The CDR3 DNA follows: TGCGCCAGCAGCTTGGGGGGGGGGATCAACTATGGCTACACCTTC.

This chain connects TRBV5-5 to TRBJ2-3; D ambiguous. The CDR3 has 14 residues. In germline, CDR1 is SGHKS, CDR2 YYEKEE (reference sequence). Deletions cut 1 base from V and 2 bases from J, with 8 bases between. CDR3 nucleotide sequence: TGTGCCAGCAGCTTGTGGCAACACACAGATACGCAGTATTTT. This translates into CASSLWQHTDTQYF. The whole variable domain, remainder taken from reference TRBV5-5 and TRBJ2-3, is DAGVTQSPTHLIKTRGQQVTLRCSPISGHKSVSWYQQVLGQGPQFIFQYYEKEERGRGNFPDRFSARQFPNYSSELNVNALLLGDSALYLCASSLWQHTDTQYFGPGTRLTVL.

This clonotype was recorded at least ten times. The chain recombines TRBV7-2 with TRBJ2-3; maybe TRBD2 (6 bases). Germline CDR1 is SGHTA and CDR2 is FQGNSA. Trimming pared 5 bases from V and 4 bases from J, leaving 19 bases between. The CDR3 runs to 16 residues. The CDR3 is CASSPGRGRSSDTQYF. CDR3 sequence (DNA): TGTGCCAGCAGCCCCGGGCGAGGGAGGAGCTCAGATACGCAGTATTTT.

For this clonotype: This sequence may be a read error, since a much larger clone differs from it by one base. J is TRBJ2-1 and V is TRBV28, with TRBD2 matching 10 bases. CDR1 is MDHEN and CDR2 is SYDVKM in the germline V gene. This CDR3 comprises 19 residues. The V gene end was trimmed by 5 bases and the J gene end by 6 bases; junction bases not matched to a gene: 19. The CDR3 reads CASSPYSPIKRGGRNEQFF. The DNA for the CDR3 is TGTGCCAGCAGTCCCTATTCCCCCATAAAGCGGGGGGGTCGCAATGAGCAGTTCTTC.

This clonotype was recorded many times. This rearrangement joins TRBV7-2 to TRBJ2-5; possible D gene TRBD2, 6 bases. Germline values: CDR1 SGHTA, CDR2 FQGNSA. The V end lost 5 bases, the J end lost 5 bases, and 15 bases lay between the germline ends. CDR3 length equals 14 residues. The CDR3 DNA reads TGTGCCAGCAGCGCACGACTAGGAGGGGAGACCCAGTACTTC. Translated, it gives CASSARLGGETQYF. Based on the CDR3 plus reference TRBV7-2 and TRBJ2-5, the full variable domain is GAGVSQSPSNKVTEKGKDVELRCDPISGHTALYWYRQSLGQGLEFLIYFQGNSAPDKSGLPSDRFSAERTGGSVSTLTIQRTQQEDSAVYLCASSARLGGETQYFGPGTRLLVL.

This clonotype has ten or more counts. CDR3: CASSFGGSIDGYTF. In DNA, the CDR3 is TGTGCCAGCAGTTTTGGGGGCTCTATCGATGGCTACACCTTC. The chain uses TRBV28 and TRBJ1-2; D perhaps matches TRBD1 (6 bases). Per germline, CDR1 MDHEN and CDR2 SYDVKM. Deletions cut 3 bases from V and 6 bases from J, with 14 bases between. This CDR3 is 14 amino acids long.

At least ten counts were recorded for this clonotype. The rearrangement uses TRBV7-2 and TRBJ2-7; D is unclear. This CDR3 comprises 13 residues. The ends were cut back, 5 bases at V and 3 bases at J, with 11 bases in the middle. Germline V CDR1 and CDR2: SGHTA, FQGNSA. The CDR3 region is CASSAGPNYEQYF. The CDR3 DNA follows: TGTGCCAGCAGCGCCGGACCGAACTACGAGCAGTACTTC.

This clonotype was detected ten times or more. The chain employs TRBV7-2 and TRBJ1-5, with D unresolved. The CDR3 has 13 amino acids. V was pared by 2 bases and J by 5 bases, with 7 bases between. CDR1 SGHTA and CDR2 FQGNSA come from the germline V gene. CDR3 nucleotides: TGTGCCAGCAGCTTATACGGGGATCAGCCCCAGCATTTT. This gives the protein CASSLYGDQPQHF. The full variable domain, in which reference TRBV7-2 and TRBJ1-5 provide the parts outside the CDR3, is GAGVSQSPSNKVTEKGKDVELRCDPISGHTALYWYRQSLGQGLEFLIYFQGNSAPDKSGLPSDRFSAERTGGSVSTLTIQRTQQEDSAVYLCASSLYGDQPQHFGDGTRLSIL.

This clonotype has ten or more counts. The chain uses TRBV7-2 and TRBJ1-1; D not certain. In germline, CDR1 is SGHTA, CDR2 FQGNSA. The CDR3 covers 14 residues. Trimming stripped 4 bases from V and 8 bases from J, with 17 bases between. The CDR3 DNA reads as TGTGCCAGCAGCTACCAGACCCCGGCGGCAGAAGCTTTCTTT. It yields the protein CASSYQTPAAEAFF.

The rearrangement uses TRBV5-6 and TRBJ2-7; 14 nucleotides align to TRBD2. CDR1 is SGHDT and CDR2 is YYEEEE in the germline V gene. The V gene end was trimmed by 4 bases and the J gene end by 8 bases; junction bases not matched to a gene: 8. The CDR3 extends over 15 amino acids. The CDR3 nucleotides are TGTGCCAGCAGCGACAGGACTAGCGGGAGGTTAAAGCAGTACTTC. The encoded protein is CASSDRTSGRLKQYF.

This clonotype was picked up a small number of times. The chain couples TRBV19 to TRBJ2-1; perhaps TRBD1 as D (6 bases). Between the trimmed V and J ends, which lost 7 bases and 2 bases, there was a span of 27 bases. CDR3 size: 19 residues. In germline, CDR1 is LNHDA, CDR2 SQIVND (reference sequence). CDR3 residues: CASTPGYGTRSPTYNEQFF. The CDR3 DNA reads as TGTGCCAGTACTCCGGGTTACGGGACACGATCACCGACCTACAATGAGCAGTTCTTC.